This T cell receptor beta chain was retrieved from a study of T-cell memory formation after mild COVID-19. The overall study: Clusters of TCRs were largely donor specific. Findings of the study overall: Contracting clones, day 15 to 85, had balanced CD4/CD8, and later expanders favored CD4+. Largely, contracting CD4+ clones fell within CM and EM, and contracting CD8+ clones within EMRA. Several responding clones turned up in pre-infection memory, indicating that cross-reactive memory may have taken part.

As to this clonotype: Its cognate antigen is unknown.

TCRdb re-derived calls from the 5' RACE reads in MiXCR, one entry per CDR3 protein. The sample holds about 13,000 distinct CDR3 sequences, roughly 15% seen once. The CDR3 has 15 amino acids. V lost 2 bases, J lost 8 bases, and 7 bases stayed unmatched. The germline CDR1 and CDR2 sequences are MNHNS and SASEGT. This chain joins TRBV6-1 and TRBJ1-1; TRBD1 aligns across 11 bases. The specimen was PBMCs or a T cell subset sorted from them (not recorded which). This TCR was sampled from a man between 18 and 35 years old who had mild COVID-19 (a few samples of this study predate the infection). Cell type and time point are not known. The CDR3 loop reads CASSEWRDRGMEAFF. In DNA form, the CDR3 reads TGTGCCAGCAGTGAATGGCGGGACAGGGGGATGGAAGCTTTCTTT.